The subject of this entry is one T cell receptor (beta chain). The antigen is unknown. This CDR3 is built from 13 residues. V trimming: 2 bases; J trimming: 4 bases; junction bases outside the gene matches: 0. The germline CDR1 and CDR2 sequences are GTSNPN and SVGIG (reference sequence). Exclusion of patients followed from uncontrolled infection, other autoimmune disease, pregnancy or lactation. This record belongs to a study of T cells in Graves' hyperthyroidism and ophthalmopathy. Study-level findings and limits: Ophthalmopathy was told apart from stable hyperthyroidism by a 13 V-J model. Also found in blood were most expanded thyroid clonotypes above 0.001.

Amplification targeted TCR beta CDR3 regions from RNA transcripts. The TCR CDR3 was amplified in a first-round RT-PCR using the HTBI primer set. MiXCR was run by TCRdb on the multiplex PCR reads, yielding one entry per CDR3 protein. The top ten hold around 12% of the sample, which has approximately 690,000 distinct CDR3 sequences, about 14% seen once. Sequencing was carried out using blood. This rearrangement joins TRBV30 to TRBJ2-1; TRBD2 aligns across 9 bases. The receptor was derived from a woman aged 50 to 60 with Graves' ophthalmopathy. The CDR3 DNA sequence: TGTGCCTGGAGTACTAGCGGGTACAATGAGCAGTTCTTC. This translates into CAWSTSGYNEQFF.